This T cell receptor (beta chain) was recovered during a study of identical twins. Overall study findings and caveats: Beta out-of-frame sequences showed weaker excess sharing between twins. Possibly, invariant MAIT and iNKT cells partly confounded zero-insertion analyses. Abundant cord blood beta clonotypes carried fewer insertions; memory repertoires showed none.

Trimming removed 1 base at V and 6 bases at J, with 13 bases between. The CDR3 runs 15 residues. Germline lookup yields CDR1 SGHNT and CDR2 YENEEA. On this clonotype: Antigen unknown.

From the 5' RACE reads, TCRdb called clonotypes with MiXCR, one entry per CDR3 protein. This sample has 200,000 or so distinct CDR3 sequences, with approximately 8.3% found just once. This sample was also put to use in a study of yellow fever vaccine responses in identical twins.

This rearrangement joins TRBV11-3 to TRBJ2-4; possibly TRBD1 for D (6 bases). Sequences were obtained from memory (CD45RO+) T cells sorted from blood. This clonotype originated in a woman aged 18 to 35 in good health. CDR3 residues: CASSLGAGEGNIQYF. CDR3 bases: TGTGCCAGCAGCTTAGGTGCAGGGGAAGGAAACATTCAGTACTTC.